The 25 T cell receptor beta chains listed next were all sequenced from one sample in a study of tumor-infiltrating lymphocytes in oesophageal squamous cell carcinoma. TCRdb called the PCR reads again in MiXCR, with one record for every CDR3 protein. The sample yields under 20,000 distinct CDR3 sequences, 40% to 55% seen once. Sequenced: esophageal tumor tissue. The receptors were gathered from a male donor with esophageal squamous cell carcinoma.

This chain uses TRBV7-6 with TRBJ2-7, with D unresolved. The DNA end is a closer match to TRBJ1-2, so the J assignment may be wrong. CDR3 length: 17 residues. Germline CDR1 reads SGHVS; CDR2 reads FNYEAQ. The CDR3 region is CASSLGSKPSAIYGYTF. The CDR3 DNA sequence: TGTGCCAGCAGCTTAGGGAGTAAGCCATCCGCAATCTATGGCTACACCTTC.

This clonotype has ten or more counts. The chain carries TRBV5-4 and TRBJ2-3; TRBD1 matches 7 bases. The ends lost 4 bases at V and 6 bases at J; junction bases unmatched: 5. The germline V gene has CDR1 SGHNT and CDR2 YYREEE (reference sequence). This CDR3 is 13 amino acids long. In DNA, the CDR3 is TGTGCCAGCAGCGGGCAGGGGGAGGATACGCAGTATTTT. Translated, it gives CASSGQGEDTQYF.

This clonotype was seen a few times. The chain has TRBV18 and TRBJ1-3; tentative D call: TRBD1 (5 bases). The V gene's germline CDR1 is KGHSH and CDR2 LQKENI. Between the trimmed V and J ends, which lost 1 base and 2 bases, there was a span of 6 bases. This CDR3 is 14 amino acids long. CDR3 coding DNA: TGTGCCAGCTCACCACAGGGGACTGGAAACACCATATATTTT. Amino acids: CASSPQGTGNTIYF.

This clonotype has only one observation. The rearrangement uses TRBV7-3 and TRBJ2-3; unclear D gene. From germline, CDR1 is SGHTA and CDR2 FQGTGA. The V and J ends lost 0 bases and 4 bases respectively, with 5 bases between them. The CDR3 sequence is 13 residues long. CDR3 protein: CASSLTLADTQYF. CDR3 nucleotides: TGTGCCAGCAGCTTAACGTTGGCAGATACGCAGTATTTT.

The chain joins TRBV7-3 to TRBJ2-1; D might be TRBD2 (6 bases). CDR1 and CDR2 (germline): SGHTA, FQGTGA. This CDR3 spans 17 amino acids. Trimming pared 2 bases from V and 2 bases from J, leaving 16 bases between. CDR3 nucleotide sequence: TGTGCCAGCAGCTTAGGGGACCGCGCTAGCGCCTACAATGAGCAGTTCTTC. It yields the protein CASSLGDRASAYNEQFF.

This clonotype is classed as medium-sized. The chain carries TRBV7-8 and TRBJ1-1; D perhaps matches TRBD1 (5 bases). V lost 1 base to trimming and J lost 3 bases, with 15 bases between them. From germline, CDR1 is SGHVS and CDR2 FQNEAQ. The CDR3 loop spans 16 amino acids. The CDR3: CASSLGSRGRDTEAFF. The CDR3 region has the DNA TGTGCCAGCAGCTTAGGTTCGAGGGGTAGGGACACTGAAGCTTTCTTT.

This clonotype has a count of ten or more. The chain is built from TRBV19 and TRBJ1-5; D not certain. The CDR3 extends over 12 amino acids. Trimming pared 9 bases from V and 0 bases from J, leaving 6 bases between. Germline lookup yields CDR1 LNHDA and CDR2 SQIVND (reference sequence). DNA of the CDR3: TGTGCCAGCGGTTATAGCAATCAGCCCCAGCATTTT. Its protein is CASGYSNQPQHF.

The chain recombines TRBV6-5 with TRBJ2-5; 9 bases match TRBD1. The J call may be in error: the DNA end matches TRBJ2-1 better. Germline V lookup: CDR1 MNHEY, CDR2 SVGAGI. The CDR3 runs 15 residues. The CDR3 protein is CASSYRTGGGETQFF. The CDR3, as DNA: TGTGCCAGCAGTTACCGCACAGGGGGCGGTGAGACCCAGTTCTTC.

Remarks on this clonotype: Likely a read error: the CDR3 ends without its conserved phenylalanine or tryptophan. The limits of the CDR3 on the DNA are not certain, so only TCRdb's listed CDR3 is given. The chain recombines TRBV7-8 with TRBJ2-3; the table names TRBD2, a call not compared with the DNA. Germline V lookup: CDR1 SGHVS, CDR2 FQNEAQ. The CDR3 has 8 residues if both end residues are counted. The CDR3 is CASSFRGR.

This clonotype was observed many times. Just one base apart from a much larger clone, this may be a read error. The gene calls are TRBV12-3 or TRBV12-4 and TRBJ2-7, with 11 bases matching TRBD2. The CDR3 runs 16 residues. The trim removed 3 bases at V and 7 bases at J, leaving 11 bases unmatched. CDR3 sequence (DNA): TGTGCCAGCAGTTTCGGTCTAGCGGGAGGAGACAATGAGCAGTACTTC. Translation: CASSFGLAGGDNEQYF.

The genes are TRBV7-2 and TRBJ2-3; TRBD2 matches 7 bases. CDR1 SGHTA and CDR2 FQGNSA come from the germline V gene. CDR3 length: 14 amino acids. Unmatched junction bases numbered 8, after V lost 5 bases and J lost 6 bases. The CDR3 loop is CASSQMGGRDTQYF. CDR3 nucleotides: TGTGCCAGCAGCCAAATGGGGGGGAGGGATACGCAGTATTTT.

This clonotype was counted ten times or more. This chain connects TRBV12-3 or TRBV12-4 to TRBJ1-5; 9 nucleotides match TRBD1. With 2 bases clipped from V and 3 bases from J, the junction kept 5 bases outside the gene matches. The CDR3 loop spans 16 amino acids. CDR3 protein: CASSLWGQGLNQPQHF. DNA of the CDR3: TGTGCCAGCAGTTTATGGGGACAGGGACTCAATCAGCCCCAGCATTTT.

The CDR3 DNA reads as TGTGCCAGCAGCCCCTCACAGGGGGGCGGAGAGACCCAGTACTTC. Translated: CASSPSQGGGETQYF. The rearrangement links TRBV7-6 to TRBJ2-3; TRBD1 matches at 8 bases. The assigned J gene may be wrong: the sequence end matches TRBJ2-5 better. The CDR3 runs 15 residues. Germline V gene data show CDR1 as SGHVS and CDR2 as FNYEAQ.

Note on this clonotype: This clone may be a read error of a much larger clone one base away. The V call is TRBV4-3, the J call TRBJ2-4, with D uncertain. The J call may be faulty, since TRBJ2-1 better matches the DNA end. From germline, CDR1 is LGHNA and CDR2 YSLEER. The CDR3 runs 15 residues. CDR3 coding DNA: TGCGCCAGCAGCCAAGAATTCAGGAGCTCCTACGAGCAGTTCTTC. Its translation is CASSQEFRSSYEQFF.

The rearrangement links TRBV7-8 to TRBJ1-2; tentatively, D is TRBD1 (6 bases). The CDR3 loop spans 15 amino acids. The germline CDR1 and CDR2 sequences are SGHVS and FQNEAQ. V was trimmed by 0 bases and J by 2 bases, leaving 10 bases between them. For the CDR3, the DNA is TGTGCCAGCAGCTTAGCTCTTACAGGGAACTATGGCTACACCTTC. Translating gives CASSLALTGNYGYTF.

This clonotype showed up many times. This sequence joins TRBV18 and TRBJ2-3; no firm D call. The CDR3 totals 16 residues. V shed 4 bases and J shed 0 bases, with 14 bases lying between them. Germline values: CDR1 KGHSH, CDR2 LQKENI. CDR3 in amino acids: CASSQGKGSSTDTQYF. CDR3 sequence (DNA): TGTGCCAGCTCACAGGGCAAGGGATCTAGCACAGATACGCAGTATTTT.

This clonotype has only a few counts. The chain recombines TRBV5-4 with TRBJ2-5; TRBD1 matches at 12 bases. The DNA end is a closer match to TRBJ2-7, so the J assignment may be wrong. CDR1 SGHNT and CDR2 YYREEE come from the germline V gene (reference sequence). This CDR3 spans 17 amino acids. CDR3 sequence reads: CASSPGTGGPTSYEQYF. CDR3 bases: TGTGCCAGCAGCCCGGGGACAGGGGGCCCCACGAGCTACGAGCAGTACTTC.

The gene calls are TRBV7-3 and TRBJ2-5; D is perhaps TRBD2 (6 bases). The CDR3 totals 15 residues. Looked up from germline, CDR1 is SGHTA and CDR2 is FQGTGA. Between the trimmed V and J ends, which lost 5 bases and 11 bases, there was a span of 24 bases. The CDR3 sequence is CASSPMGREYNEQYF. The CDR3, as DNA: TGTGCCAGCAGCCCGATGGGACGGGAGTACAATGAGCAGTACTTC.

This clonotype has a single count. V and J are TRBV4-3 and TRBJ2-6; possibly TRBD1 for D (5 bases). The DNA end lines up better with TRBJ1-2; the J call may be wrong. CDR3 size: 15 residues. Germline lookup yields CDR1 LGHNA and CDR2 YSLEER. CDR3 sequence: CASSQVDSANYGYTF. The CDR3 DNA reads TGCGCCAGCAGCCAAGTAGACAGTGCTAACTATGGCTACACCTTC.

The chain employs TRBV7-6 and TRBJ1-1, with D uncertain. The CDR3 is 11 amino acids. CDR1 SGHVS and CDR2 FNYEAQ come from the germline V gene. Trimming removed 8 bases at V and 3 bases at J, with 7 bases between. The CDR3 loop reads CASGSYTEAFF. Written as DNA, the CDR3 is TGTGCCAGCGGCAGTTACACTGAAGCTTTCTTT. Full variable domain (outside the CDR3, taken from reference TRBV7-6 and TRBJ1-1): GAGVSQSPRYKVTKRGQDVALRCDPISGHVSLYWYRQALGQGPEFLTYFNYEAQQDKSGLPNDRFSAERPEGSISTLTIQRTEQRDSAMYRCASGSYTEAFFGQGTRLTVV.

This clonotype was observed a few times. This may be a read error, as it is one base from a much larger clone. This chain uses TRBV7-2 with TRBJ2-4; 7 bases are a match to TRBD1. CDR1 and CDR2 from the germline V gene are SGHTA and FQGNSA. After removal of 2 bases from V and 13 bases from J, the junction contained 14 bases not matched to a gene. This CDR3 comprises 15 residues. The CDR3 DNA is TGTGCCAGCAGCTTAAGGACAGGCCGTAACGATGAGCAGTACTTC. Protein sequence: CASSLRTGRNDEQYF.

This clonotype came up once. CDR3 loop: CASSHLSRGSTTGLAGGYNEQFF. For the CDR3, the DNA is TGTGCCAGCAGCCACCTAAGCAGAGGCTCCACAACGGGACTAGCGGGAGGATACAATGAGCAGTTCTTC. This rearrangement joins TRBV3-1 to TRBJ2-5, with 15 bases matching TRBD2. The end of the DNA fits TRBJ2-1 better, so the J call may be wrong. Per germline, CDR1 LGHDT and CDR2 YNNKEL (reference sequence). This CDR3 is built from 23 residues.

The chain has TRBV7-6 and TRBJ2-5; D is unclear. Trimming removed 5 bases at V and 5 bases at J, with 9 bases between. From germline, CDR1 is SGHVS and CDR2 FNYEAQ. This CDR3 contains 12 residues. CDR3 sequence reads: CASSDPGETQYF. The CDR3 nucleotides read TGTGCCAGCAGCGACCCCGGGGAGACCCAGTACTTC.

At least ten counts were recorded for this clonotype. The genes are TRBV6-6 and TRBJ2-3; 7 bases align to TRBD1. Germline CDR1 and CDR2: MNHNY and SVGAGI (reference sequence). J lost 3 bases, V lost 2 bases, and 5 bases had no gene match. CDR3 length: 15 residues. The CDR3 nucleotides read TGTGCCAGCAGTTACCGACAGGGCAGAACAGATACGCAGTATTTT. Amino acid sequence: CASSYRQGRTDTQYF.

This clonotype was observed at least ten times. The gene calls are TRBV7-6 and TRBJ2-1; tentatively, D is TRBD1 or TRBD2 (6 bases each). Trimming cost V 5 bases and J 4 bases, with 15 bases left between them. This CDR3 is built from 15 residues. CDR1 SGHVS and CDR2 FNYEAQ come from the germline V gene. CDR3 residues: CASSGRQGRYNEQFF. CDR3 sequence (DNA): TGTGCCAGCAGCGGACGGCAGGGGAGGTACAATGAGCAGTTCTTC.